This T cell receptor (beta chain) was documented in a study of PD-L1 blockade in urothelial cancer. Across the whole study: Patients commenced atezolizumab in about 2014, and it was given at 1,200 mg intravenously every 3 weeks. Prior chemotherapy ranged from 0 to 3 regimens per patient.

Spiked synthetic TCR analogs estimated absolute template abundance per PCR. Profiled with immunoSEQ multiplex PCR; TCRdb holds only in-frame clones, not every one. The sample has 45,000 to 70,000 clones; roughly 87% are singletons. Germline loops: CDR1 LNHDA, CDR2 SQIVND (reference sequence). V was pared by 3 bases and J by 5 bases, with 7 bases of the junction left unmatched. The CDR3 extends over 14 amino acids. Sample time point: pretreatment peripheral blood. Each patient contributed between 1 and 8 total time points of blood mononuclear cells, pretreatment and during treatment. V gene TRBV19 combines with J gene TRBJ2-7; 7 bases agree with TRBD1. The material was PBMCs, obtained around atezolizumab (anti-PD-L1) treatment. This TCR came from a man between 65 and 80 years old with urothelial cancer. CDR3 residues: CASSIREGADEQYF. In nucleotides, the CDR3 is TGTGCCAGTAGTATTCGCGAGGGGGCTGACGAGCAGTACTTC.